Below are 16 T cell receptor beta chains sequenced from a single sample in a study of cytomegalovirus exposure and HLA in healthy donors. Use of 60 Vbeta and 13 Jbeta primers characterized the PCR. Profiling relied on immunoSEQ multiplex PCR, and the TCRdb table lists in-frame clones only, not all of them. The table shows 150,000 to 200,000 clones, with over 60% occurring only once. Sequencing input: PBMCs. These receptors were collected from a man aged 50 to 60 in good health and CMV-seropositive.

The rearrangement joins TRBV9 to TRBJ1-1; 9 bases map to TRBD1. V lost 3 bases to trimming and J lost 0 bases; unmatched junction nucleotides: 9. The CDR3 runs 17 residues. Germline V gene data show CDR1 as SGDLS and CDR2 as YYNGEE. CDR3: CASSGGGQGILNTEAFF. CDR3 coding DNA: TGTGCCAGCAGCGGGGGGGGACAGGGCATATTGAACACTGAAGCTTTCTTT.

This chain connects TRBV18 to TRBJ1-1; no clear D. Germline loops: CDR1 KGHSH, CDR2 LQKENI. The CDR3 loop spans 14 amino acids. Trimming removed 6 bases at V and 3 bases at J, with 14 bases between. The CDR3 region has the DNA TGTGCCAGCTCGCCTGGACTAGCGGACACTGAAGCTTTCTTT. Its translation is CASSPGLADTEAFF.

The rearrangement uses TRBV29-1 and TRBJ1-1; TRBD1 matches at 8 bases. Germline values: CDR1 SQVTM, CDR2 ANQGSEA. V trimming: 7 bases; J trimming: 6 bases; junction bases outside the gene matches: 22. CDR3 length equals 17 residues. DNA of the CDR3: TGCAGCGCTTCAGCAACCGGGACAGGCCCCCAGCTTGCTGAAGCTTTCTTT. Protein sequence: CSASATGTGPQLAEAFF.

The V and J genes are TRBV5-6 and TRBJ2-5; 9 nucleotides match TRBD2. With V trimmed by 2 bases and J by 5 bases, 7 bases remained unmatched. This CDR3 comprises 15 residues. Germline CDR1 reads SGHDT; CDR2 reads YYEEEE. CDR3 DNA: TGTGCCAGCAGCTTAGGCGCGGGGGGGCCGGAGACCCAGTACTTC. This sequence encodes CASSLGAGGPETQYF.

The V and J genes are TRBV6-5 and TRBJ1-1; D might be TRBD1 (6 bases). CDR1 is MNHEY and CDR2 is SVGAGI in the germline V gene. This CDR3 is built from 15 residues. V lost 6 bases to trimming and J lost 0 bases, with 14 bases between them. CDR3 amino acids: CASRARDNMNTEAFF. The CDR3 DNA is TGTGCCAGCAGAGCCCGGGACAATATGAACACTGAAGCTTTCTTT.

The J gene is TRBJ1-1, the V gene TRBV7-2; D perhaps matches TRBD1 (5 bases). Trimming left V 2 bases short and J 4 bases short, with 14 bases between. This CDR3 spans 15 amino acids. The germline CDR1 and CDR2 sequences are SGHTA and FQGNSA. The DNA of the CDR3 is TGTGCCAGCAGCTTAAGGAAGGGGATCGGCACTGAAGCTTTCTTT. This sequence encodes CASSLRKGIGTEAFF.

This clone was counted between two and nine times. The gene calls are TRBV7-9 and TRBJ2-1; possible D gene TRBD1, 6 bases. The germline CDR1 and CDR2 sequences are SEHNR and FQNEAQ (reference sequence). The V and J ends lost 5 bases and 5 bases respectively, with 13 bases between them. The CDR3 is 14 residues long. The CDR3: CASSLRDTNNEQFF. In DNA form, the CDR3 reads TGTGCCAGCAGCCTTCGGGACACTAACAATGAGCAGTTCTTC.

V and J are TRBV27 and TRBJ2-7, with 9 bases fitting TRBD1. The CDR3 spans 16 residues. Looked up from germline, CDR1 is MNHEY and CDR2 is SMNVEV (reference sequence). The CDR3 here is CAGSLYGTGSPYEQYV. Here the CDR3 DNA reads TGTGCCGGCAGTTTATATGGGACAGGGTCGCCCTACGAGCAGTACGTC.

This clone was recorded only once. The chain is built from TRBV9 and TRBJ1-3; D is uncertain. This CDR3 region has 15 residues. Germline V lookup: CDR1 SGDLS, CDR2 YYNGEE. V was shortened by 0 bases and J by 0 bases, with 7 bases between the two germline ends. CDR3: CASSVDLSSGNTIYF. The CDR3 nucleotides are TGTGCCAGCAGCGTAGACCTCAGCTCTGGAAACACCATATATTTT.

The chain is built from TRBV30 and TRBJ2-5; 10 positions agree with TRBD2. The J call may be wrong; the DNA end is better matched by TRBJ2-7. The CDR3 loop spans 15 amino acids. CDR1 and CDR2 from the germline V gene are GTSNPN and SVGIG (reference sequence). CDR3 bases: TGTGCCTGGAGGTATTCAGCGGGGGGGCCGTACGAGCAGTACTTC. This codes for CAWRYSAGGPYEQYF.

This chain connects TRBV11-3 to TRBJ2-5; 13 nucleotides agree with TRBD2. CDR1 and CDR2 (germline): SGHNT, YENEEA. The CDR3 contains 15 residues. With V trimmed by 9 bases and J by 0 bases, 4 bases remained unmatched. The CDR3 DNA follows: TGTGCCAGGGGACTAGCGGGGAGGTACCAAGAGACCCAGTACTTC. It encodes CARGLAGRYQETQYF. Drawing the rest from reference TRBV11-3 and TRBJ2-5, the complete variable domain is EAGVVQSPRYKIIEKKQPVAFWCNPISGHNTLYWYLQNLGQGPELLIRYENEEAVDDSQLPKDRFSAERLKGVDSTLKIQPAELGDSAVYLCARGLAGRYQETQYFGPGTRLLVL.

The rearrangement links TRBV4-3 to TRBJ2-3; D is uncertain. Trimming took 3 bases from V and 3 from J, leaving 10 bases between them. Per the germline V gene, CDR1 is LGHNA and CDR2 is YSLEER. The CDR3 runs to 14 residues. The CDR3 DNA is TGCGCCAGCAGCCACAAAGATACTACAGATACGCAGTATTTT. It is translated as CASSHKDTTDTQYF.

This chain links TRBV28 with TRBJ1-1; D gene ambiguous. The V end lost 8 bases, the J end lost 5 bases, and 9 bases lay between the germline ends. Germline-derived CDR1 and CDR2 are MDHEN and SYDVKM. CDR3 length equals 11 residues. CDR3 sequence (DNA): TGTGCCAGCGAGGGTGGAACTGAAGCTTTCTTT. It codes for CASEGGTEAFF.

The V and J genes are TRBV10-3 and TRBJ2-7; TRBD2 matches at 8 bases. CDR1 and CDR2 from the germline V gene are ENHRY and SYGVKD. This CDR3 is 13 amino acids long. V lost 8 bases, J lost 4 bases, and 7 bases stayed unmatched. DNA for the CDR3: TGTGCCATCCGGGGAGCGGGGGATTACGAGCAGTACTTC. It encodes CAIRGAGDYEQYF.

A few counts support this clone. The V and J genes are TRBV7-8 and TRBJ2-7, with 8 bases aligning to TRBD1. The germline V gene has CDR1 SGHVS and CDR2 FQNEAQ. The CDR3 sequence is 15 residues long. The V segment lost 2 bases and the J segment 5 bases; nucleotides outside the gene matches: 8. The chain's CDR3 is CASSLRWTGFHEQYF. The DNA of the CDR3 is TGTGCCAGCAGCTTAAGGTGGACAGGGTTCCACGAGCAGTACTTC.

J is TRBJ2-5 and V is TRBV2; D call uncertain. V lost 2 bases, J lost 9 bases, and 13 bases lay in between. Germline lookup yields CDR1 SNHLY and CDR2 FYNNEI. This CDR3 is built from 13 residues. The CDR3: CASSEKVARPQYF. The CDR3 bases are TGTGCCAGCAGTGAAAAGGTAGCCCGACCCCAGTACTTC.